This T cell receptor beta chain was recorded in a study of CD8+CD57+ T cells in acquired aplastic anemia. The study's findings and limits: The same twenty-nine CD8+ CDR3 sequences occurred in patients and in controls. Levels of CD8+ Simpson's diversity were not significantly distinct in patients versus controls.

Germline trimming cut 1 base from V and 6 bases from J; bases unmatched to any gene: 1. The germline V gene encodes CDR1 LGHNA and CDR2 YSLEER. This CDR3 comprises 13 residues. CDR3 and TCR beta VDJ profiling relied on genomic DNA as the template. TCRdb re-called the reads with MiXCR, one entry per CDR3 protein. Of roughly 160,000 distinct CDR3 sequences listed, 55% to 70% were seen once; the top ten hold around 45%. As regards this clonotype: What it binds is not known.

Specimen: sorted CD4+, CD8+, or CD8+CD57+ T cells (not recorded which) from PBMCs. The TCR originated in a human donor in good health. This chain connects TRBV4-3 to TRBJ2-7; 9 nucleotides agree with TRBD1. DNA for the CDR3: TGCGCCAGCAGCCAAGGGACAGGGGCCGAGCAGTACTTC. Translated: CASSQGTGAEQYF.